The 20 T cell receptor beta chains below come from one sample, sequenced in a study of T cells in pancreatic ductal adenocarcinoma. Surgery without prior neoadjuvant therapy was the treatment of the selected pancreatic ductal adenocarcinoma patients. Data came from immunoSEQ multiplex PCR; TCRdb stores just in-frame clones and leaves some out. The table lists approximately 16,000 clones, under 95% of them singletons. Source material: PBMCs. The receptor set was obtained from a human donor with pancreatic ductal adenocarcinoma.

The rearrangement joins TRBV18 to TRBJ2-7, with D hard to call. From germline, CDR1 is KGHSH and CDR2 LQKENI. Trimming pared 2 bases from V and 4 bases from J, leaving 9 bases between. The CDR3 sequence is 13 residues long. The chain's CDR3 is CASSPSNLYEQYF. CDR3 nucleotide sequence: TGTGCCAGCTCACCATCGAACCTTTACGAGCAGTACTTC.

The J gene is TRBJ2-1, the V gene TRBV7-2; D is possibly TRBD2 (6 bases). Germline CDR1 SGHTA, CDR2 FQGNSA. The V end lost 0 bases, the J end lost 0 bases, and 6 bases lay between the germline ends. The length of the CDR3 is 15 residues. CDR3 sequence (DNA): TGTGCCAGCAGCTTAGCGCGGGGCTCCTACAATGAGCAGTTCTTC. Translation gives CASSLARGSYNEQFF.

The gene calls are TRBV11-2 and TRBJ1-1; 8 nucleotides align to TRBD1. After removal of 5 bases from V and 5 bases from J, the junction contained 10 bases not matched to a gene. The CDR3 spans 15 residues. Germline V lookup: CDR1 SGHAT, CDR2 FQNNGV. This CDR3 reads CASSRARQGATEAFF. CDR3 bases: TGTGCCAGCAGCCGTGCGAGGCAGGGGGCGACTGAAGCTTTCTTT.

V and J are TRBV5-6 and TRBJ1-2; D may be TRBD1 (5 bases). The CDR3 loop spans 13 amino acids. V lost 7 bases and J lost 4, with 14 bases in between. CDR1 is SGHDT and CDR2 is YYEEEE in the germline V gene. CDR3 sequence: CASQNDSVYGYTF. Here the CDR3 DNA reads TGTGCCAGCCAGAATGACAGCGTCTATGGCTACACCTTC.

This clone appeared once. This rearrangement joins TRBV7-2 to TRBJ1-2, with 10 bases lining up with TRBD1. CDR1 SGHTA and CDR2 FQGNSA come from the germline V gene. Losses at the gene ends were 1 base for V and 3 bases for J; bases not matched to a gene: 8. This CDR3 contains 17 residues. This chain's CDR3 is CASSLERQGAQDYGYTF. The CDR3 region has the DNA TGTGCCAGCAGCTTAGAGAGACAGGGGGCGCAGGACTATGGCTACACCTTC.

This sequence joins TRBV4-3 and TRBJ2-7; possible D gene TRBD1, 5 bases. This CDR3 is built from 17 residues. Trimming pared 0 bases from V and 1 base from J, leaving 16 bases between. CDR1 is LGHNA and CDR2 is YSLEER in the germline V gene. CDR3 residues: CASSQDTQGGESYEQYF. The DNA for the CDR3 is TGCGCCAGCAGCCAAGATACGCAGGGCGGAGAATCCTACGAGCAGTACTTC.

This chain links TRBV7-2 with TRBJ2-6; maybe TRBD2 (6 bases). CDR1 is SGHTA, CDR2 FQGNSA, per germline. This CDR3 contains 16 residues. Trimming stripped 5 bases from V and 0 bases from J, with 11 bases between. This CDR3 is CASSPRGGSGANVLTF. CDR3 in DNA: TGTGCCAGCAGCCCCCGGGGAGGCTCTGGGGCCAACGTCCTGACTTTC.

The gene calls are TRBV7-3 and TRBJ2-1; 9 nucleotides line up with TRBD2. This CDR3 is built from 18 residues. Germline-derived CDR1 and CDR2 are SGHTA and FQGTGA. V shed 0 bases, J shed 0 bases, and the junction held 6 bases outside the gene matches. The CDR3, as DNA: TGTGCCAGCAGCTTAACGGCGGCGGGGGGGCCCTCCTACAATGAGCAGTTCTTC. Its translation is CASSLTAAGGPSYNEQFF.

The chain joins TRBV6-1 to TRBJ2-5, with TRBD2 matching 11 bases. Germline V lookup: CDR1 MNHNS, CDR2 SASEGT. V lost 1 base, J lost 1 base, and 5 bases stayed unmatched. CDR3 length: 17 amino acids. CDR3 protein: CASSEDLAGGPQETQYF. The CDR3, as DNA: TGTGCCAGCAGTGAAGACTTAGCGGGGGGGCCCCAAGAGACCCAGTACTTC.

The rearrangement uses TRBV19 and TRBJ2-5, with D possibly being TRBD1 (5 bases). The closer fit of TRBJ2-7 to the DNA end suggests the J call may be wrong. CDR1 is LNHDA, CDR2 SQIVND, per germline (reference sequence). The CDR3 extends over 15 amino acids. The CDR3 region is CASSMAGFPPREQYF. The CDR3 DNA is TGTGCCAGTAGTATGGCAGGGTTTCCTCCCCGCGAGCAGTACTTC.

The chain combines TRBV9 with TRBJ1-3; 11 bases match TRBD1. The CDR3 spans 15 residues. The junction had 0 bases not matched to a gene; V was cut back by 0 bases and J by 4 bases. The germline V gene encodes CDR1 SGDLS and CDR2 YYNGEE. Here the CDR3 reads CASSVGTGGGNTIYF. The DNA of the CDR3 is TGTGCCAGCAGCGTAGGGACAGGGGGCGGAAACACCATATATTTT.

The chain links TRBV27 to TRBJ2-1; the match to TRBD2 covers 7 bases. V shed 2 bases, J shed 8 bases, and the junction held 3 bases outside the gene matches. This CDR3 is built from 13 residues. CDR1 is MNHEY, CDR2 SMNVEV, per germline (reference sequence). CDR3 amino acids: CASSLEGRDEQFF. The CDR3 DNA sequence: TGTGCCAGCAGTTTAGAGGGGAGGGATGAGCAGTTCTTC.

This clone came up once. The chain joins TRBV5-6 to TRBJ2-3; 9 nucleotides match TRBD2. Germline V gene lookup returns CDR1 SGHDT and CDR2 YYEEEE. Trimming removed 5 bases from V and 3 bases from J; junction bases left unmatched: 13. The CDR3 spans 17 residues. The CDR3 DNA sequence: TGTGCCAGCAGTTTTATGCGTTGGCTAGCGGGAACAGATACGCAGTATTTT. It is translated as CASSFMRWLAGTDTQYF.

This clone came up once. V gene TRBV5-4 combines with J gene TRBJ1-1; D is undetermined. V was pared by 0 bases and J by 1 base, with 7 bases between. The CDR3 extends over 14 amino acids. Germline loops: CDR1 SGHNT, CDR2 YYREEE (reference sequence). This CDR3 reads CASSLAPANTEAFF. The CDR3 DNA sequence: TGTGCCAGCAGCTTGGCGCCAGCGAACACTGAAGCTTTCTTT.

V gene TRBV5-5 combines with J gene TRBJ1-2; TRBD1 aligns across 9 bases. CDR1 and CDR2 (germline): SGHKS, YYEKEE (reference sequence). This CDR3 is 20 amino acids long. J was trimmed by 1 base and V by 0 bases; bases with no gene match: 16. This chain's CDR3 is CASSLGPSPGTGRGNYGYTF. The CDR3 DNA is TGTGCCAGCAGCTTGGGCCCCTCCCCCGGGACAGGGAGGGGTAACTATGGCTACACCTTC.

This clone has just one count. The chain recombines TRBV15 with TRBJ1-4; D uncertain. CDR3 size: 15 residues. Germline CDR1 LNHNV, CDR2 YYDKDF (reference sequence). The V end lost 0 bases, the J end lost 6 bases, and 11 bases lay between the germline ends. The DNA of the CDR3 is TGTGCCACCAGCAGAGATCTGGGCTGGGATGAAAAACTGTTTTTT. It translates to CATSRDLGWDEKLFF.

The rearrangement links TRBV10-3 to TRBJ1-1; tentative D call: TRBD1 (5 bases). V lost 0 bases to trimming and J lost 2 bases, with 10 bases between them. The length of the CDR3 is 15 residues. Per germline, CDR1 ENHRY and CDR2 SYGVKD. The CDR3: CAISESGRANTEAFF. The CDR3 nucleotides are TGTGCCATCAGTGAGTCTGGCAGGGCTAACACTGAAGCTTTCTTT.

CDR3 DNA sequence: TGTGCCAGCAGCTTAGCCCCCGGGACAGGGGGCGGCGAGCAGTACTTC. Translating gives CASSLAPGTGGGEQYF. V gene TRBV7-8 combines with J gene TRBJ2-7, with 12 positions matching TRBD1. The CDR3 sequence is 16 residues long. Unmatched junction bases numbered 6, after V lost 0 bases and J lost 6 bases. Germline V gene lookup returns CDR1 SGHVS and CDR2 FQNEAQ.

The chain carries TRBV7-8 and TRBJ2-2, with 8 bases aligning to TRBD2. The CDR3 consists of 18 residues. Losses at the gene ends were 5 bases for V and 4 bases for J; bases not matched to a gene: 15. CDR1 is SGHVS and CDR2 is FQNEAQ in the germline V gene. CDR3 sequence: CASSPNLSGTSSTGELFF. The CDR3 region has the DNA TGTGCCAGCAGCCCTAACTTATCCGGGACTAGTAGCACCGGGGAGCTGTTTTTT.

The chain uses TRBV28 and TRBJ1-5; D is ambiguous. This CDR3 region has 18 residues. Deletions cut 7 bases from V and 0 bases from J, with 22 bases between. Germline CDR1 reads MDHEN; CDR2 reads SYDVKM. The CDR3 bases are TGTGCCAGCACCGGCAGCGGGATAGGGCTCTATAGCAATCAGCCCCAGCATTTT. Residues: CASTGSGIGLYSNQPQHF.